The T cell receptor (beta chain) under discussion was sequenced for a study of blood T cells in healthy people across ages. Findings of the study overall: With age, beta diversity per million T cells declined roughly linearly, significantly by approximately 40.

This clonotype has just one count. Its antigen is not identified. J lost 9 bases, V lost 5 bases, and 14 bases had no gene match. CDR1 SGHNT and CDR2 YENEEA come from the germline V gene. This CDR3 contains 17 residues. A sample-barcoded 5' primer and a J-beta primer mix were used in a second PCR of about 7 to 11 cycles. Through a template-switch adaptor with 12 random nucleotides, each cDNA molecule received a tag. TCRdb fed the 5' RACE reads into MiXCR, producing one record per CDR3 protein. Counted here are some 1 million distinct CDR3 sequences, under 55% occurring once; the ten biggest clones make up under 20%. At least 7 million PBMCs were isolated per sample.

This rearrangement joins TRBV11-3 to TRBJ2-3; TRBD2 agrees at 13 bases. The sequencing input was blood. The TCR was taken from a woman aged 60-70 years in good health. The CDR3 DNA reads as TGTGCCAGCAGCCGAGACACGGGACTAGCGGGAAGTGGGACGCAGTATTTT. Its translation is CASSRDTGLAGSGTQYF.